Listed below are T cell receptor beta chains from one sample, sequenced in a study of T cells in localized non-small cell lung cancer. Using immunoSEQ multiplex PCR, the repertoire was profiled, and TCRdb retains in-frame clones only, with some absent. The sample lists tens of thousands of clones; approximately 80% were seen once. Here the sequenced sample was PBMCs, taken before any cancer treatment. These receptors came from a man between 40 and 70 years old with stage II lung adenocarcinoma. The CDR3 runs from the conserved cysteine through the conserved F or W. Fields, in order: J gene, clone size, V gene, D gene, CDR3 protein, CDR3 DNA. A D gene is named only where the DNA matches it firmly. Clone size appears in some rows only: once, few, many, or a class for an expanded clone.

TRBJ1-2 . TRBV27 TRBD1 CARQGANGYTF TGTGCCAGACAGGGGGCAAATGGCTACACCTTC
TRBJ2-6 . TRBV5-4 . CASSLGVRSGANVLTF TGTGCCAGCAGCTTGGGAGTTCGCTCTGGGGCCAACGTCCTGACTTTC
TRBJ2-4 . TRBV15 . CATSRDKGGAKNIQYF TGTGCCACCAGCAGAGATAAGGGGGGTGCCAAAAACATTCAGTACTTC
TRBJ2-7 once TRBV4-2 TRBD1 CASSQSTGTYEQYF TGTGCCAGCAGCCAATCGACAGGGACCTACGAGCAGTACTTC
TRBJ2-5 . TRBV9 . CASSSTDTRGETQYF TGTGCCAGCAGCTCCACGGACACCCGCGGAGAGACCCAGTACTTC
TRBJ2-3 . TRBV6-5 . CASILYGGRTDTQYF TGTGCCAGCATATTATATGGGGGGCGCACAGATACGCAGTATTTT
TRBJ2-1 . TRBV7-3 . CASSLIGIYDREHNEQFF TGTGCCAGCAGCTTAATCGGGATATACGACAGAGAACACAATGAGCAGTTCTTC
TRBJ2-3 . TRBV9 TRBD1 CASSDSDRADTQYF TGTGCCAGCAGCGATTCGGACAGGGCAGATACGCAGTATTTT
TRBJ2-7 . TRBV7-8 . CASSLARAAGQYF TGTGCCAGCAGCTTAGCGAGGGCAGCCGGGCAGTACTTC
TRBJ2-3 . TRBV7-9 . CASSSNLPDTQYF TGTGCCAGCAGCTCCAACCTCCCGGATACGCAGTATTTT
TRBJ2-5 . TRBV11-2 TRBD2 CASSLTSGGQKYF TGTGCCAGCAGCCTGACTAGCGGGGGTCAGAAGTACTTC
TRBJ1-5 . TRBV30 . CAWDRDTGNQPQHF TGTGCCTGGGACCGGGACACAGGCAATCAGCCCCAGCATTTT
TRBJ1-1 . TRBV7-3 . CASSLMGGNTEAFF TGTGCCAGCAGCTTGATGGGAGGGAACACTGAAGCTTTCTTT
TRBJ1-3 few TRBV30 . CAWSVENRGNTIYF TGTGCCTGGAGTGTAGAGAACAGGGGAAACACCATATATTTT
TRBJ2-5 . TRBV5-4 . CASSLGLGKETQYF TGTGCCAGCAGCTTGGGACTTGGCAAGGAGACCCAGTACTTC
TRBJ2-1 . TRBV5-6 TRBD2 CASSSGLAGVGEQFF TGTGCCAGCAGCTCAGGACTAGCGGGAGTCGGTGAGCAGTTCTTC
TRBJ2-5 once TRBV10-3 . CAISARGETQYF TGTGCCATCAGTGCACGAGGGGAGACCCAGTACTTC
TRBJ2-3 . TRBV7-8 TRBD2 CASSLRRLAGGRRTDTQYF TGTGCCAGCAGCTTAAGGCGGCTAGCGGGGGGTCGCCGCACAGATACGCAGTATTTT
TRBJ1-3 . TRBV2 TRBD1 CASRTGYSGNTIYF TGTGCCAGCAGGACAGGGTACTCTGGAAACACCATATATTTT
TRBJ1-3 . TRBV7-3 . CASSDRLGNTIYF TGTGCCAGCAGCGACCGACTTGGAAACACCATATATTTT
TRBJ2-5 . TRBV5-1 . CASSSGLMETQYF TGCGCCAGCAGCTCTGGGTTAATGGAGACCCAGTACTTC
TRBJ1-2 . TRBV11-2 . CASSPTLGANYGYTF TGTGCCAGCAGCCCTACTCTAGGTGCTAACTATGGCTACACCTTC
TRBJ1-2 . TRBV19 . CASSNLELYGYTF TGTGCCAGTAGTAATTTGGAGCTCTATGGCTACACCTTC
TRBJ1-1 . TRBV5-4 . CASSRTKHTEAFF TGTGCCAGCAGCCGAACGAAGCACACTGAAGCTTTCTTT
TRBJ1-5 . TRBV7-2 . CASSLRLNQPQHF TGTGCCAGCAGCTTAAGGCTTAATCAGCCCCAGCATTTT
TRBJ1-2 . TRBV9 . CASSGSSYGYTF TGTGCCAGCAGCGGTTCTTCGTATGGCTACACCTTC
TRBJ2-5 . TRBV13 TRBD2 CASSFYPAGVKETQYF TGTGCCAGCAGCTTTTATCCAGCGGGGGTCAAAGAGACCCAGTACTTC
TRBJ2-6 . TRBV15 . CATSRVPPGANVLTF TGTGCCACCAGCAGAGTCCCTCCTGGGGCCAACGTCCTGACTTTC
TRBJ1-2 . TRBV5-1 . CASSLIRANPLGYTF TGCGCCAGCAGCTTGATAAGGGCCAACCCCCTGGGCTACACCTTC
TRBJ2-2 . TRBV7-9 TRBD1 CASSLGTGITGELFF TGTGCCAGCAGCTTAGGGACAGGGATCACCGGGGAGCTGTTTTTT
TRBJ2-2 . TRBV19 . CASSIASGELFF TGTGCCAGTAGTATAGCCTCCGGGGAGCTGTTTTTT
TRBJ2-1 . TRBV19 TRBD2 CASSKRGLRRGANEQFF TGTGCCAGTAGTAAGAGGGGACTACGAAGGGGAGCGAATGAGCAGTTCTTC
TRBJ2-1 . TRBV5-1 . CASSLSTGTRSLSSYNEQFF TGCGCCAGCAGCCTGAGCACCGGGACTCGGTCTCTCAGCTCCTACAATGAGCAGTTCTTC
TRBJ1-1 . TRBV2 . CASSGSKIEAFF TGTGCCAGCAGTGGGTCTAAAATTGAAGCTTTCTTT
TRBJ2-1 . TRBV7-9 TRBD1 CASSLGGTGQGLFEQFF TGTGCCAGCAGCTTAGGGGGTACGGGACAGGGTCTGTTTGAGCAGTTCTTC
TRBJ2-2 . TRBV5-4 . CASSPGTRNTGELFF TGTGCCAGCAGCCCCGGGACAAGAAACACCGGGGAGCTGTTTTTT
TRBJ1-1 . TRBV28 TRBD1 CASSFWEGQVLRNTEAFF TGTGCCAGCAGTTTCTGGGAGGGACAGGTCTTACGGAACACTGAAGCTTTCTTT
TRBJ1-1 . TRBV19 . CASSIGWARLTRENTEAFF TGTGCCAGTAGTATTGGGTGGGCCAGACTAACTAGGGAGAACACTGAAGCTTTCTTT
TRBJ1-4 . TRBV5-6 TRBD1 CASSLGTGSKTNEKLFF TGTGCCAGCAGCTTAGGGACAGGTTCCAAAACTAATGAAAAACTGTTTTTT
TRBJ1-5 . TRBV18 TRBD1 CASSPDRARQPQHF TGTGCCAGCTCCCCTGACAGGGCACGGCAGCCCCAGCATTTT
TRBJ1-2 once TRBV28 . CASSLDYRDYGYTF TGTGCCAGCAGTTTAGATTATCGTGATTATGGCTACACCTTC
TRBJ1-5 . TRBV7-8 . CASSLEVGQPQHF TGTGCCAGCAGCTTAGAAGTTGGGCAGCCCCAGCATTTT
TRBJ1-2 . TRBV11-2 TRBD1 CASSSGRGDPSYGYTF TGTGCCAGCAGCTCGGGCAGGGGGGATCCTAGCTATGGCTACACCTTC
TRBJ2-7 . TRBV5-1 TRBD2 CASSLGLAGANEQYF TGCGCCAGCAGCCTGGGACTAGCGGGAGCAAACGAGCAGTACTTC
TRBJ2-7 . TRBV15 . CATSRDPGSYEQYF TGTGCCACCAGCAGAGACCCAGGATCCTACGAGCAGTACTTC
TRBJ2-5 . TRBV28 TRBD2 CASSFVLRGRVETQYF TGTGCCAGCAGTTTTGTACTCCGCGGGAGGGTGGAGACCCAGTACTTC
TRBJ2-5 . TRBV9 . CASSVTLSGQETQYF TGTGCCAGCAGCGTCACCCTCTCAGGACAAGAGACCCAGTACTTC
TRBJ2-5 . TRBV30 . CAWSVGDSNRGTQYF TGTGCCTGGAGTGTTGGGGACTCCAATAGAGGGACCCAGTACTTC
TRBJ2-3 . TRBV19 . CASSMGYLGTDTQYF TGTGCCAGTAGTATGGGGTATTTGGGTACAGATACGCAGTATTTT
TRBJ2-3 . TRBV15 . CATSRGAQGSGGADTQYF TGTGCCACCAGCAGAGGGGCCCAGGGAAGTGGGGGAGCAGATACGCAGTATTTT
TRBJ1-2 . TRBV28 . CASSSNVRSYTF TGTGCCAGCAGTTCTAATGTGAGGAGCTACACCTTC
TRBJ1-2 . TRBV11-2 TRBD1 CASSLGTERFYGYTF TGTGCCAGCAGCCTCGGGACAGAACGATTCTATGGCTACACCTTC